The source of this T cell receptor beta chain is a study of blood T cell repertoires in COVID-19. Study-level information: T cells, B-cell-depleted T cells, or PBMCs supplied cDNA or gDNA.

The V and J ends lost 3 bases and 5 bases, in that order; junction bases with no gene match: 12. CDR1 is SGHAT, CDR2 FQNNGV, per germline. The CDR3 loop spans 18 amino acids. As originally analysed: By means of reference gene primer amplification, nucleated cell counts were estimated. Assay: immunoSEQ multiplex PCR; the TCRdb copy retains only in-frame clones and omits some. Clonal size and the V and J genes are those of that table, whereas D and trimming came from the DNA. The top ten hold about 3% of the sample, which has approximately 270,000 clones, about 85% seen once. The source is a man aged 18 to 29 with active or convalescent COVID-19. This chain links TRBV11-2 with TRBJ2-2; 10 positions match TRBD1. Sequencing used peripheral blood. CDR3 DNA sequence: TGTGCCAGCAGCTTCGCCGCTACGGGACAGGGGAGGACCGGGGAGCTGTTTTTT. Residues: CASSFAATGQGRTGELFF. The whole variable domain, filled in from reference TRBV11-2 and TRBJ2-2, reads EAGVAQSPRYKIIEKRQSVAFWCNPISGHATLYWYQQILGQGPKLLIQFQNNGVVDDSQLPKDRFSAERLKGVDSTLKIQPAKLEDSAVYLCASSFAATGQGRTGELFFGEGSRLTVL.